The rows below give T cell receptor beta chains drawn from one sample of a study of T-cell reconstitution after alpha-beta-depleted transplantation in children. TCRdb re-called the PCR reads through MiXCR, storing one row per CDR3 protein. Seen here are some 600,000 distinct CDR3 sequences, under 15% observed once, and the top ten hold 2.2%. The sample consisted of PBMCs, mostly from graft donor cells, taken 360 days after TCRalphabeta/CD19-depleted stem cell transplant. These receptors all stem from a male patient under 18 who had a stem cell transplant for acute myeloid leukemia, so the T cells may come from the graft donor. The CDR3 runs from the conserved cysteine through the conserved F or W. The D gene is left open where the match is weak. A row's size may be missing; if present it is once, few, many or a size class.

few,TRBV20-1,.,TRBJ1-2,TGCAGTGCTAGGTCGAGTATCAATGGTGGCTACACCTTC,CSARSSINGGYTF
few,TRBV4-3,TRBD2,TRBJ2-3,TGCGCCAGCAGCCAAGATTGGCTAGCGGTGAGCACAGATACGCAGTATTTT,CASSQDWLAVSTDTQYF
few,TRBV20-1,TRBD2,TRBJ2-1,TGCAGTGCTTTCGGGGCAGCGGGAGGGCTCTATGAGCAGTTCTTC,CSAFGAAGGLYEQFF
.,TRBV18,.,TRBJ1-5,TGTGCCAGCTCGCAACTTCAGGTTGGGGTCGGCAATCAGCCCCAGCATTTT,CASSQLQVGVGNQPQHF
.,TRBV23-1,TRBD1,TRBJ2-5,TGCGCCAGCAGTCAGCGCGGACAGGTAGAAGAGACCCAGTACTTC,CASSQRGQVEETQYF
.,TRBV12-3/TRBV12-4,TRBD2,TRBJ2-1,TGTGCCAGCAGGGCACGACCTACTAGCGAGTTAAACAATGAGCAGTTCTTC,CASRARPTSELNNEQFF
.,TRBV28,.,TRBJ1-4,TGTGCCAGCAGGGAGGAATCGGTAAATGAAAAACTGTTTTTT,CASREESVNEKLFF
.,TRBV19,TRBD2,TRBJ2-5,TGTGCCAGTAGTGCCGGACTAGCGACGCCGCGGAAGACCCAGTACTTC,CASSAGLATPRKTQYF
few,TRBV7-9,TRBD1,TRBJ2-4,TGTGCCAGCACCTTACCCCTTGACAGGGGGCCATCAAACATTCAGTACTTC,CASTLPLDRGPSNIQYF
few,TRBV27,.,TRBJ2-1,TGTGCCAGCAGTTTTTCGGTGGGTGAGCAGTTCTTC,CASSFSVGEQFF
few,TRBV19,TRBD1,TRBJ1-6,TGTGCCAGTAGTGACAGGGGGCAGACCTATAATTCACCCCTCCACTTT,CASSDRGQTYNSPLHF
few,TRBV7-9,.,TRBJ2-7,TGTGCCAGCAGCTCGTTGGCGGGGCCGAACTCCTACGAGCAGTACTTC,CASSSLAGPNSYEQYF
.,TRBV14,TRBD1,TRBJ1-2,TGTGCCAGCAGCTATGGACAGGGGGCAACTAACTATGGCTACACCTTC,CASSYGQGATNYGYTF
few,TRBV7-2,TRBD2,TRBJ2-1,TGTGCCAGCAGCTTAGAGGGGTCTAGCGGCTACAATGAGCAGTTCTTC,CASSLEGSSGYNEQFF
.,TRBV10-3,TRBD2,TRBJ2-1,TGTGCCATCAAAACTAGCGGTGCCTACAATGAGCAGTTCTTC,CAIKTSGAYNEQFF
.,TRBV11-2,.,TRBJ1-2,TGTGCCAGCAGCTTAGAACGGGGGGCTCATGGCTACACCTTC,CASSLERGAHGYTF
few,TRBV7-9,.,TRBJ2-1,TGTGCCAGCAATATCTGGAATGAGCAGTTCTTC,CASNIWNEQFF
few,TRBV29-1,.,TRBJ1-1,TGCAGCGTTAAGTTGACAGGATTGCTTGAAGCTTTCTTT,CSVKLTGLLEAFF
.,TRBV28,TRBD1,TRBJ1-5,TGTGCCACGGCCGGGACAGTTGAACAGCCCCAGCATTTT,CATAGTVEQPQHF
few,TRBV7-9,.,TRBJ1-1,TGTGCCAGCAGCTGGATGCGGGAAGCTTTCTTT,CASSWMREAFF
few,TRBV7-2,.,TRBJ1-5,TGTGCCAGCAGCTTATGGGGGGGCGGCAATCAGCCCCAGCATTTT,CASSLWGGGNQPQHF
.,TRBV4-3,TRBD1,TRBJ1-1,TGCGCCAGCAGCCAAGAGGGACAGTCGAACACTGAAGCTTTCTTT,CASSQEGQSNTEAFF
many,TRBV6-2/TRBV6-3,TRBD2,TRBJ2-1,TGTGCCAGCAGTTACCCCCGACTAGCGGGAGGGCCAAATGAGCAGTTCTTC,CASSYPRLAGGPNEQFF
.,TRBV7-2,TRBD1,TRBJ2-3,TGTGCCAGCAGCTCCAGGGGGCTCTACGAAAAAGATACGCAGTATTTT,CASSSRGLYEKDTQYF
.,TRBV4-2,TRBD2,TRBJ2-1,TGTGCCAGCAGCAAAAGGGGGTTAGCGGGAGTAGGTGAGCAGTTCTTC,CASSKRGLAGVGEQFF
many,TRBV28,.,TRBJ2-5,TGTGCCAGCAGTTTATCTGTGCTAGGAGAGACCCAGTACTTC,CASSLSVLGETQYF
many,TRBV29-1,TRBD1,TRBJ2-7,TGCAGCGTGGGGGGACAGGGACCGGGACCGCCCTACGAGCAGTACTTC,CSVGGQGPGPPYEQYF
once,TRBV29-1,.,TRBJ2-2,TGCAGCGTTGTGGGATTCACCGGGGAGCTGTTTTTT,CSVVGFTGELFF
.,TRBV6-1,.,TRBJ2-7,TGTGCCAGCAGTCGACCGGGACACGGTATGGGCTACGAGCAGTACTTC,CASSRPGHGMGYEQYF
.,TRBV21-1,.,TRBJ2-1,TGTGCCAGCCCTAGACAGCCTCCCTACAATGAGCAGTTCTTC,CASPRQPPYNEQFF
few,TRBV29-1,.,TRBJ2-7,TGCAGCGTTGAAGGTGCCAGTGGGCAGTACTTC,CSVEGASGQYF
many,TRBV2,.,TRBJ2-3,TGTGCCAGCAGTGAAGAGACTAGAGGTGCGCAGTATTTT,CASSEETRGAQYF
few,TRBV28,.,TRBJ2-5,TGTGCCAGCAGTGTTAACCGTTGGCTCGGAGCGGTCCAAGAGACCCAGTACTTC,CASSVNRWLGAVQETQYF
.,TRBV12-3/TRBV12-4,TRBD2,TRBJ2-5,TGTGCCAGCAGTCCCCAGGGACTAGCGGGAGCGGAGACCCAGTACTTC,CASSPQGLAGAETQYF
many,TRBV24-1,TRBD1,TRBJ2-2,TGTGCCACCAGTGATTTGAGCGGGACAGGGCACGGGGAGCTGTTTTTT,CATSDLSGTGHGELFF
.,TRBV27,.,TRBJ2-7,TGTGCCAGCAGCATTAACGGGGGCTACGAGCAGTACTTC,CASSINGGYEQYF